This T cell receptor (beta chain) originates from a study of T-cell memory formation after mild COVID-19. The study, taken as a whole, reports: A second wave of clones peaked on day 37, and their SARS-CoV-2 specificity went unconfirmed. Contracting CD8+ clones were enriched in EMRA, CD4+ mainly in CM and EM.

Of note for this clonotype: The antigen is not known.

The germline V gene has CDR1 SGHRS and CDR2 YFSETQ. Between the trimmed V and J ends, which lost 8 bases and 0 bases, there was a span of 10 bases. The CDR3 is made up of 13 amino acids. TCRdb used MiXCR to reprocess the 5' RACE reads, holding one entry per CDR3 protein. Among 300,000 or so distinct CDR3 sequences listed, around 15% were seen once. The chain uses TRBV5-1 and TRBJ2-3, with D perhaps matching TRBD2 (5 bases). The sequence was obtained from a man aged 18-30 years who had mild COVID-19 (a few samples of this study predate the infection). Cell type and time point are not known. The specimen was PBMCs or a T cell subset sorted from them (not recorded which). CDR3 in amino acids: CASGRRSTDTQYF. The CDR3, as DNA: TGCGCCAGTGGGCGGAGGAGCACAGATACGCAGTATTTT.